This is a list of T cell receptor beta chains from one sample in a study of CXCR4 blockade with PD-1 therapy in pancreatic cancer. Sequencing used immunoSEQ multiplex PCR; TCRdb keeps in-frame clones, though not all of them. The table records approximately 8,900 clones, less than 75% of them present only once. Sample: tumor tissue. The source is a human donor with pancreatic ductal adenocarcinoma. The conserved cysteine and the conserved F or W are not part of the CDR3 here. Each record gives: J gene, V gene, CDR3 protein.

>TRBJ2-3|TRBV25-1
ASSESGGRTQY
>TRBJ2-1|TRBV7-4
ASSSGLAGGWEQF
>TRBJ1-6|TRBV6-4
ASSDQEDSPLH
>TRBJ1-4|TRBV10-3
AISETGANEKLF
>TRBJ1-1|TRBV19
ASSMRGSVKEAF
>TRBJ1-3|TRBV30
AWSSGNTIY
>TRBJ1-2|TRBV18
ASSPGVESYGYT
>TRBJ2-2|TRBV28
ASSTWLRVNTGELF
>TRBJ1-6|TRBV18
ASSPGQYNSPLH
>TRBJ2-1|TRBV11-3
ASSQSGLARPHEQF
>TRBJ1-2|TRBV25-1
ASSDWTGGDYGYT
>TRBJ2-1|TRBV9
ASSVGVANEQF
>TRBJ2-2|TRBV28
ASSPRREVGELF
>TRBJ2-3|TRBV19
ASSMWGPTDMQY
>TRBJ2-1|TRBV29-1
SVERQGYVQF
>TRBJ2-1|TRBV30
AWSMSGGTYNEQF
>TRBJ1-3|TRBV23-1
ASSQSEGAGNTIY
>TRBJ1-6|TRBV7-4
ASRPGPRGSPLH
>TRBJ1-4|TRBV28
ASRPWGEEKLF
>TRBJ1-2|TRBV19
ASSMLQGFGYGYT
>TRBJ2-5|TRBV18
ASSPGTGMFETQY
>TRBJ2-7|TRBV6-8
ASSIRDRPYEQY
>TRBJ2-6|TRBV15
ATTQHSGANVLT
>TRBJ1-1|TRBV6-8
ASSYTARGHTEAF
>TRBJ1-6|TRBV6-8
ASSYRGTHSPLH
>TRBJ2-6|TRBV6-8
AISRQGARGANVLT
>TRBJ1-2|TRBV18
ASSKTDSGYT
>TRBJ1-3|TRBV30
AWSVRQLLGNTIY
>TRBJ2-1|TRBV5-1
ASSLGQGNNEQF
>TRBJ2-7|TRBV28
ASRKGPRGENEQY
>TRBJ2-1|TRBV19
ASSRSSGGGSGEQF
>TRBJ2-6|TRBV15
ATSRTPDRDRDFSGANVLT
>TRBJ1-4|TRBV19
ASSSGTIGEKLF
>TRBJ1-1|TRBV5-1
ASSAGTGVGVNTEAF
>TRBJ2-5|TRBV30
AWSVQARYQETQY
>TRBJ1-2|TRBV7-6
ASSFGLGGEANYGYT